Included here is one T cell receptor beta chain sequence, with context. Generated by immunoSEQ multiplex PCR, the TCRdb table keeps only in-frame clones and is missing some. The sample carries 12,000 to 15,000 clones, approximately 71% recorded once. Trimming pared 3 bases from V and 3 bases from J, leaving 12 bases between. Germline lookup yields CDR1 SGHTA and CDR2 FQGNSA. CDR3 length equals 14 residues. This specimen comes from a study of tumor-infiltrating lymphocytes in localized non-small cell lung cancer. This sequence joins TRBV7-2 and TRBJ2-7, with a tentative D call TRBD1 (5 bases). This sequence originates from a human donor with non-small cell lung cancer. Source material: uninvolved lung tissue not adjacent to the tumor. CDR3 sequence reads: CASSFSAQGYEQYF. The CDR3 nucleotides are TGTGCCAGCAGCTTCAGCGCGCAGGGCTACGAGCAGTACTTC.